The clone carrying this TCR beta chain appeared many times. Its antigen is not known. Amplification of TCR alpha and beta CDR3 regions from RNA used iRepertoire nested multiplex PCR. Tissue mRNA or PBMC total RNA, about 90-400 ng, went into one-step reverse transcription and amplification. TCRdb reprocessed the multiplex PCR reads with MiXCR, giving one entry per CDR3 protein. The table lists 100,000 to 150,000 distinct CDR3 sequences, around a quarter of them singletons. The data were taken from a study of glioma-infiltrating T cells. Findings of the study overall: Gliomas, especially low-grade, showed above-expected tissue-blood divergence; non-neoplastic patients showed below.

CDR3 length equals 15 residues. V shed 2 bases and J shed 4 bases, with 15 bases lying between them. Germline CDR1 reads MNHNY; CDR2 reads SVGAGI (reference sequence). The origin of this receptor is a human donor with low-grade glioma or glioblastoma, undergoing nonglioma brain surgery, or in good health (not recorded which). V and J are TRBV6-6 and TRBJ2-7; no firm D call. The sample comprised glioma tissue, nonneoplastic brain tissue, or PBMCs (not recorded which). This chain's CDR3 is CASSYARVIYYEQYV. In nucleotides, the CDR3 is TGTGCCAGCAGTTACGCCCGGGTCATTTATTACGAGCAGTACGTC.